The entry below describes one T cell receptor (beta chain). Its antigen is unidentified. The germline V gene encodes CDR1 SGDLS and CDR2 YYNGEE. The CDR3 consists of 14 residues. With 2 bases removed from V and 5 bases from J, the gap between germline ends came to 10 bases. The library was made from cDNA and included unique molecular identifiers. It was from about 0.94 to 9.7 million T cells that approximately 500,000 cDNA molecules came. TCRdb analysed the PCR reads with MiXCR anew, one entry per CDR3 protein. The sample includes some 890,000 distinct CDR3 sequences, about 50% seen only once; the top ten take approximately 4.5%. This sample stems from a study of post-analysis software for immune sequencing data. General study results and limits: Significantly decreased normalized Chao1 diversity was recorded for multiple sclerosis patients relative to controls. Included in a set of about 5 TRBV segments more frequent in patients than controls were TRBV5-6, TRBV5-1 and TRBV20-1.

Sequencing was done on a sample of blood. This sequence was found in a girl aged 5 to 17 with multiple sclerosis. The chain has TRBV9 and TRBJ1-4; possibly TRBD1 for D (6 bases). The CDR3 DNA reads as TGTGCCAGCAGCGTCGGGCAGGGGAATGAAAAACTGTTTTTT. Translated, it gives CASSVGQGNEKLFF.